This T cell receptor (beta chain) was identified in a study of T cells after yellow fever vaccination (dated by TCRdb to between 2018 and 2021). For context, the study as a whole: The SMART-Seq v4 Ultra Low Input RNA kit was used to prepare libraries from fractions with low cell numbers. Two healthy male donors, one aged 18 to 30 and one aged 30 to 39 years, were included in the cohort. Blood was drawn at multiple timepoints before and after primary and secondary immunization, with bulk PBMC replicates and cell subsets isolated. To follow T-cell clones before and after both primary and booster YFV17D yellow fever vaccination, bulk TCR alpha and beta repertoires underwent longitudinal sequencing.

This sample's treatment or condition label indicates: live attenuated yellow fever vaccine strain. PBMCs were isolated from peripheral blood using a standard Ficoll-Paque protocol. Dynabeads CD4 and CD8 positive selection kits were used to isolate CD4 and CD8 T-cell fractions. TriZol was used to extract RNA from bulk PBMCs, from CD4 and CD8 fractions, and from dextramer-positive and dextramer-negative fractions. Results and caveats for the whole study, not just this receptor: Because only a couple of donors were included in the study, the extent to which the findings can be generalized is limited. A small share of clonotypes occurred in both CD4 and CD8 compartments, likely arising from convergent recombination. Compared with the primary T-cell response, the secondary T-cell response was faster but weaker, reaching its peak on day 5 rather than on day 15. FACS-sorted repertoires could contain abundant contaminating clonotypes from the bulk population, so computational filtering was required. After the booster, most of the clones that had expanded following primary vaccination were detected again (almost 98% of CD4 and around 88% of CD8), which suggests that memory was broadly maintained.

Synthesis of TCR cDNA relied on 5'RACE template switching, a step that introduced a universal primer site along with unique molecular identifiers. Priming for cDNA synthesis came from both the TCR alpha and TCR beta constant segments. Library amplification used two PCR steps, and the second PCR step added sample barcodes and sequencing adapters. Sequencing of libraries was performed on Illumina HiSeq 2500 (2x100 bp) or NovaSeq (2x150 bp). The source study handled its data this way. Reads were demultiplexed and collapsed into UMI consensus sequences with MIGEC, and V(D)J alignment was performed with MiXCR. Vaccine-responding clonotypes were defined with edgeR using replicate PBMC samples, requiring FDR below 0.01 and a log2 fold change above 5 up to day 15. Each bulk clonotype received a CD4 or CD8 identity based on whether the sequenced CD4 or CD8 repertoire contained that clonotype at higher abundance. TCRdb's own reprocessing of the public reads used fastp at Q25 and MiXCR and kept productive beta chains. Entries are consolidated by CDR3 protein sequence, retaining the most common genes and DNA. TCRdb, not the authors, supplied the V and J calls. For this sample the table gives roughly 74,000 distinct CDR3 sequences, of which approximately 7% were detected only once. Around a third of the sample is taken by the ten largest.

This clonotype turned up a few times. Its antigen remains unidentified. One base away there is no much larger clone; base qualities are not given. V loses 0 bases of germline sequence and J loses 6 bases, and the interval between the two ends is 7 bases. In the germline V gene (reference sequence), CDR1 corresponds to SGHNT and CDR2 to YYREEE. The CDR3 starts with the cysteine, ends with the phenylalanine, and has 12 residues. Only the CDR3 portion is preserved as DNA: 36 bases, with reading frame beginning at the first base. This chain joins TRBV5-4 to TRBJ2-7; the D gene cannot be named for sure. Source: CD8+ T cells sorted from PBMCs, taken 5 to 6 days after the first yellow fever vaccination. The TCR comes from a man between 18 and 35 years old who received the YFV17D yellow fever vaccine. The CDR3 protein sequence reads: CASSLDPGEQYF. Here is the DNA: TGTGCCAGCAGCTTGGATCCAGGCGAGCAGTACTTC.